This T cell receptor (beta chain) was identified during a study of regulatory T cells in long-lasting Graves disease. Construction of TCR beta libraries relied on iRepertoire HTBI primers and on Arm-PCR targeting CDR3 regions. A single record per CDR3 protein comes from TCRdb applying MiXCR to the multiplex PCR reads. The profile shows some 220,000 distinct CDR3 sequences, approximately 18% of them singletons. Study-level findings and limits: Thyroid tissue was not sampled; only peripheral blood was.

Time point in this sample: newly diagnosed GD, antithyroid drugs for less than 3 months. Scientists built the TCR library using RNA that was extracted from PBMCs. This clonotype was seen ten or more times. Its specificity is not known. CDR3 size: 16 residues. Germline-derived CDR1 and CDR2 are ENHRY and SYGVKD. The V end was cut by 2 bases, the J end by 1 base, with 14 bases between. This sample was also put to use in a study of T cells in Graves' hyperthyroidism and ophthalmopathy. Turning to that study: First-round RT-PCR with HTBI primers amplified the TCR CDR3 region.

The chain carries TRBV10-3 and TRBJ1-1; D gene uncertain. The material sequenced was peripheral blood mononuclear cells (PBMCs), taken at new diagnosis, from a patient treated with antithyroid drugs. This sequence was found in a woman aged 25 to 45 with Graves disease. In DNA form, the CDR3 reads TGTGCCATCAGTGAGGGAGGGTTAGCGGGGAACACTGAAGCTTTCTTT. Protein sequence: CAISEGGLAGNTEAFF.